A selection of T cell receptor beta chains follows, all from one sample in a study of blood T cell repertoires in COVID-19. Data came from immunoSEQ multiplex PCR; TCRdb stores just in-frame clones and leaves some out. In the table there are around 190,000 clones, roughly 84% of which are singletons. The specimen sequenced was PBMCs or T cells enriched from blood (not recorded which). Every receptor here comes from a woman in her thirties who had recovered from COVID-19. Each CDR3 is given with its conserved first and last residue. A D gene is named only where the DNA matches it firmly. Size tells how often a clone was seen (once, few, many) or the class of an expanded clone, and some rows leave it out.

CASTTGGQRTEAFF,TGTGCCAGCACCACCGGGGGGCAGCGCACTGAAGCTTTCTTT,.,TRBJ1-1,TRBV7-9,.
CASSWGQFGNTIYF,TGTGCCAGTAGTTGGGGACAGTTTGGAAACACCATATATTTT,.,TRBJ1-3,TRBV19,TRBD1
CASSPSLTDTQYF,TGTGCCAGCTCACCTAGTCTCACAGATACGCAGTATTTT,.,TRBJ2-3,TRBV18,.
CSVANNEQFF,TGCAGCGTCGCGAACAATGAGCAGTTCTTC,.,TRBJ2-1,TRBV29-1,.
CASSFGSGGINTDTQYF,TGCGCCAGCAGCTTTGGTAGCGGGGGGATCAACACAGATACGCAGTATTTT,.,TRBJ2-3,TRBV5-1,TRBD2
CASSKTGVITEAFF,TGTGCCAGTAGTAAGACAGGGGTGATCACTGAAGCTTTCTTT,.,TRBJ1-1,TRBV19,TRBD1
CASSVVREMNTEAFF,TGTGCCAGCAGCGTAGTTCGGGAAATGAACACTGAAGCTTTCTTT,.,TRBJ1-1,TRBV9,.
CASSVSGRFANTGELFF,TGTGCTAGCAGCGTTAGCGGGAGGTTCGCGAACACCGGGGAGCTGTTTTTT,.,TRBJ2-2,TRBV7-7,TRBD2
CASNPRRGDYGYTF,TGTGCCAGCAACCCCCGCAGGGGTGACTATGGCTACACCTTC,.,TRBJ1-2,TRBV2,.
CASSLLGRYGYTF,TGTGCCAGCAGTTTATTGGGGCGGTATGGCTACACCTTC,many,TRBJ1-2,TRBV28,.
CATSETGAGNTIYF,TGTGCCACCAGTGAGACAGGGGCTGGAAACACCATATATTTT,.,TRBJ1-3,TRBV24-1,TRBD1
CASSSGLMNTEAFF,TGTGCCAGCAGTTCGGGACTGATGAACACTGAAGCTTTCTTT,.,TRBJ1-1,TRBV25-1,.
CASSLGLAGSSYEQYF,TGTGCCAGCAGCTTAGGACTAGCGGGAAGCTCCTACGAGCAGTACTTC,.,TRBJ2-7,TRBV5-4,TRBD2
CASSSPRASGQETQYF,TGTGCCAGCAGTTCCCCCCGGGCTAGCGGCCAAGAGACCCAGTACTTC,.,TRBJ2-5,TRBV28,TRBD2
CSAKGAYEQYF,TGCAGTGCTAAAGGAGCCTACGAGCAGTACTTC,.,TRBJ2-7,TRBV20-1,.
CASSVGIGAGDWNEQFF,TGTGCCAGCAGCGTAGGAATAGGAGCGGGAGATTGGAATGAGCAGTTCTTC,few,TRBJ2-1,TRBV9,TRBD2
CASSQVTAGVHETQYF,TGCGCCAGCAGCCAAGTCACGGCGGGAGTCCACGAGACCCAGTACTTC,.,TRBJ2-5,TRBV4-1,TRBD2
CASRGGGGNQPQHF,TGTGCCAGCAGAGGGGGAGGGGGCAATCAGCCCCAGCATTTT,once,TRBJ1-5,TRBV2,.
CASSLAQGATSPLHF,TGTGCCAGCAGCTTGGCCCAGGGGGCTACTTCACCCCTCCACTTT,.,TRBJ1-6,TRBV5-4,TRBD1
CASSPGGAYEQFF,TGCGCCAGCAGCCCCGGGGGGGCCTATGAGCAGTTCTTC,.,TRBJ2-1,TRBV4-1,TRBD2
CASSPGTSFQETQYF,TGTGCCAGCAGTCCCGGGACTAGTTTCCAAGAGACCCAGTACTTC,once,TRBJ2-5,TRBV6-5,TRBD2
CAISAPAEAYNEQFF,TGTGCCATCTCCGCCCCAGCGGAGGCCTACAATGAGCAGTTCTTC,few,TRBJ2-1,TRBV6-6,.
CASSLGTVNQPQHF,TGTGCCAGCAGCTTGGGCACAGTAAATCAGCCCCAGCATTTT,.,TRBJ1-5,TRBV5-6,.
CASGRTTGGPNEQFF,TGTGCCAGCGGAAGGACCACAGGGGGCCCCAATGAGCAGTTCTTC,.,TRBJ2-1,TRBV28,TRBD1
CATSEPDRDRLRLAGWETQYF,TGTGCCACCAGTGAGCCTGACCGGGACAGATTAAGACTAGCGGGATGGGAGACCCAGTACTTC,.,TRBJ2-5,TRBV24-1,TRBD2
CASSSTPVGGEQFF,TGTGCCAGCAGCTCAACCCCTGTGGGGGGTGAGCAGTTCTTC,.,TRBJ2-1,TRBV7-2,.
CASSVGRGGGSSPGTYNEQFF,TGTGCCAGCAGCGTAGGTCGGGGGGGCGGTTCGAGCCCCGGTACCTACAATGAGCAGTTCTTC,.,TRBJ2-1,TRBV9,TRBD2
CASSRTGWSAEAFF,TGTGCCAGCAGCCGCACAGGTTGGAGTGCTGAAGCTTTCTTT,.,TRBJ1-1,TRBV7-9,.
CASSLLIQEKNTEAFF,TGTGCCAGCAGCCTTCTAATACAGGAGAAGAACACTGAAGCTTTCTTT,.,TRBJ1-1,TRBV3-1/TRBV3-2,.
CASSVSGTSVYEQYF,TGTGCCAGCAGCGTATCCGGGACTAGCGTGTACGAGCAGTACTTC,.,TRBJ2-7,TRBV9,TRBD2
CAISEGTSGNEQFF,TGTGCCATCAGTGAAGGGACTAGCGGCAATGAGCAGTTCTTC,many,TRBJ2-1,TRBV10-3,TRBD2
CASTLPLRPQHF,TGTGCCAGCACCCTACCGCTTCGGCCCCAGCATTTT,once,TRBJ1-5,TRBV28,.
CASSSTGFEQYF,TGTGCCAGCAGTTCGACAGGGTTCGAGCAGTACTTC,.,TRBJ2-7,TRBV27,TRBD1
CATHSGGRGNQPQHF,TGTGCCACCCACAGTGGTGGACGGGGGAATCAGCCCCAGCATTTT,.,TRBJ1-5,TRBV19,.
CASSFQIGQGAGSYTF,TGTGCCAGCAGCTTCCAAATCGGACAGGGGGCTGGGAGCTACACCTTC,.,TRBJ1-2,TRBV7-6,TRBD1
CASSGSEGYQPQHF,TGTGCCAGCAGTGGGTCTGAGGGTTATCAGCCCCAGCATTTT,.,TRBJ1-5,TRBV25-1,.
CASSLGTENTEAFF,TGTGCCAGCAGTTTGGGGACAGAGAACACTGAAGCTTTCTTT,once,TRBJ1-1,TRBV28,TRBD1
CASGLVLGSGLAVYNEQFF,TGTGCTAGTGGTTTGGTACTGGGTTCGGGACTAGCGGTATACAATGAGCAGTTCTTC,.,TRBJ2-1,TRBV12-5,TRBD2
CASILRGAEAFF,TGTGCCAGCATTCTAAGGGGTGCTGAAGCTTTCTTT,.,TRBJ1-1,TRBV6-5,.
CASSDYGLHNSPLHF,TGTGCCAGCAGTGATTACGGACTGCATAATTCACCCCTCCACTTT,.,TRBJ1-6,TRBV25-1,.
CASSREIRSGNTIYF,TGTGCCAGCAGCCGGGAGATCCGCTCTGGAAACACCATATATTTT,.,TRBJ1-3,TRBV14,.
CASSPDREGYGYTF,TGTGCCAGCAGTCCCGACAGGGAAGGGTATGGCTACACCTTC,.,TRBJ1-2,TRBV2,TRBD1